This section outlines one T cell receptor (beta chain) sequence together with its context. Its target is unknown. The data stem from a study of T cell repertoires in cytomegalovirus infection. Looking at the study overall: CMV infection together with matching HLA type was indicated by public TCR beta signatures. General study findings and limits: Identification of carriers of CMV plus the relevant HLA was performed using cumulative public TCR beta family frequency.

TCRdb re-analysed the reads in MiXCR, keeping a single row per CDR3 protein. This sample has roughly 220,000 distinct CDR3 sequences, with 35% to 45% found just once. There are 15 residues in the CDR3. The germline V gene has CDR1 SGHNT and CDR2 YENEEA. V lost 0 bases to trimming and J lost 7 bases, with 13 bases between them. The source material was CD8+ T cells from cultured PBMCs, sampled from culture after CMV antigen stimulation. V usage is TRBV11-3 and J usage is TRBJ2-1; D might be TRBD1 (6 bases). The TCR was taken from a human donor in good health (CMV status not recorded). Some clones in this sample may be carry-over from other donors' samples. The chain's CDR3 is CASSLDRNRANEQFF. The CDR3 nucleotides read TGTGCCAGCAGCTTAGATCGAAACAGGGCAAATGAGCAGTTCTTC.